The 16 T cell receptor beta chains given below trace back to one sample, sequenced in a study of OX40 agonist ivuxolimab in advanced cancers. The table came from immunoSEQ multiplex PCR; TCRdb's copy has only in-frame clones and leaves some out. The sample has more than 45,000 clones, 91% seen once. The sample in question was CD4+ or CD8+ T cells sorted from blood, obtained in a trial of the OX40 agonist ivuxolimab. Receptors were obtained from an adult with an advanced solid tumor such as melanoma, head and neck, liver or kidney cancer.

The rearrangement links TRBV7-9 to TRBJ2-3, with D perhaps assigned TRBD1 or TRBD2 (5 bases each). This CDR3 is built from 18 residues. The V end lost 1 base, the J end lost 4 bases, and 21 bases lay between the germline ends. In germline, CDR1 is SEHNR, CDR2 FQNEAQ (reference sequence). CDR3 sequence reads: CASSLGLEVRVSADTQYF. In DNA form, the CDR3 reads TGTGCCAGCAGCTTAGGGTTGGAGGTCAGGGTCAGCGCAGATACGCAGTATTTT.

The chain joins TRBV4-1 to TRBJ2-7, with 7 bases identical to TRBD2. Trimming cost V 1 base and J 3 bases; bases outside gene matches: 3. The CDR3 totals 14 residues. In germline, CDR1 is MGHRA, CDR2 YSYEKL. The CDR3, as DNA: TGCGCCAGCAGCCAAGGGGACTACAACTACGAGCAGTACTTC. Translated: CASSQGDYNYEQYF.

J is TRBJ2-5 and V is TRBV7-9; 9 bases line up with TRBD1. CDR3 length: 14 amino acids. Germline values: CDR1 SEHNR, CDR2 FQNEAQ (reference sequence). Losses at the gene ends were 5 bases for V and 4 bases for J; bases not matched to a gene: 5. The CDR3 nucleotides are TGTGCCAGCAGCCCTACAGGGGGCGGAGAGACCCAGTACTTC. Its protein product is CASSPTGGGETQYF. Together with reference TRBV7-9 and TRBJ2-5, the CDR3 gives the full variable domain: DTGVSQNPRHKITKRGQNVTFRCDPISEHNRLYWYRQTLGQGPEFLTYFQNEAQLEKSRLLSDRFSAERPKGSFSTLEIQRTEQGDSAMYLCASSPTGGGETQYFGPGTRLLVL.

This rearrangement joins TRBV27 to TRBJ2-7, with 9 bases identical to TRBD2. V was pared by 5 bases and J by 1 base, with 3 bases of the junction left unmatched. The CDR3 is 14 amino acids. Germline CDR1 and CDR2: MNHEY and SMNVEV (reference sequence). The CDR3 nucleotides are TGTGCCAGCAGTGCGGGAGGGCCTTCCTACGAGCAGTACTTC. Its protein is CASSAGGPSYEQYF.

With regard to this clone: An end of the junction differs from the germline gene, which may be a read error. CDR3 in amino acids: CASSLAGVVDTQYF. The CDR3 coding sequence is TGTGCCAGCAGCCTAGCGGGAGTCGTGGATACGCAGTATTTT. This chain links TRBV7-8 with TRBJ2-3; 10 bases map to TRBD2. Per the germline V gene, CDR1 is SGHVS and CDR2 is FQNEAQ. The CDR3 runs 14 residues.

J is TRBJ2-3 and V is TRBV19; tentatively, D is TRBD1 or TRBD2 (5 bases each). The CDR3 extends over 17 amino acids. Deletions cut 2 bases from V and 4 bases from J, with 19 bases between. Per germline, CDR1 LNHDA and CDR2 SQIVND (reference sequence). DNA for the CDR3: TGTGCCAGTAGTATATTAGGACCCCGACCGGGGCCAGATACGCAGTATTTT. Its protein product is CASSILGPRPGPDTQYF.

This chain connects TRBV18 to TRBJ2-3; D possibly uses TRBD1 or TRBD2 (5 bases each). The length of the CDR3 is 18 residues. The ends were cut back, 0 bases at V and 0 bases at J, with 16 bases in the middle. The V gene's germline CDR1 is KGHSH and CDR2 LQKENI. Written as DNA, the CDR3 is TGTGCCAGCTCACCACCGGGGGAAGGGTCATACAGCACAGATACGCAGTATTTT. Amino acids: CASSPPGEGSYSTDTQYF.

The rearrangement joins TRBV5-1 to TRBJ2-7; 8 nucleotides line up with TRBD2. This CDR3 has 14 residues. The trim removed 2 bases at V and 0 bases at J, leaving 1 base unmatched. CDR1 is SGHRS and CDR2 is YFSETQ in the germline V gene. The CDR3 DNA reads TGCGCCAGCAGCTTTAGCGGGACCTCCTACGAGCAGTACTTC. Amino acids: CASSFSGTSYEQYF. The complete variable domain, with remaining parts taken from reference TRBV5-1 and TRBJ2-7, reads KAGVTQTPRYLIKTRGQQVTLSCSPISGHRSVSWYQQTPGQGLQFLFEYFSETQRNKGNFPGRFSGRQFSNSRSEMNVSTLELGDSALYLCASSFSGTSYEQYFGPGTRLTVT.

The chain joins TRBV28 to TRBJ1-4; 8 nucleotides align to TRBD1. The germline V gene encodes CDR1 MDHEN and CDR2 SYDVKM. This CDR3 is 15 amino acids long. J was trimmed by 5 bases and V by 5 bases; bases with no gene match: 7. CDR3 protein: CASSTPRGRNEKLFF. CDR3 sequence (DNA): TGTGCCAGCAGTACCCCCAGGGGGCGGAATGAAAAACTGTTTTTT.

This chain links TRBV4-1 with TRBJ2-2, with 11 bases aligning to TRBD2. V lost 0 bases, J lost 6 bases, and 3 bases stayed unmatched. The CDR3 sequence is 16 residues long. Germline values: CDR1 MGHRA, CDR2 YSYEKL. The CDR3 DNA is TGCGCCAGCAGCCAAGATGCACTAGCGGGAGCCGGGGAGCTGTTTTTT. Translating gives CASSQDALAGAGELFF.

The chain employs TRBV18 and TRBJ2-7, with TRBD2 as a possible D gene (6 bases). The CDR3 covers 13 residues. V was pared by 6 bases and J by 3 bases, with 12 bases between. Germline values: CDR1 KGHSH, CDR2 LQKENI. The CDR3 is CASSHAGGYEQYF. The CDR3 nucleotides are TGTGCCAGCTCCCATGCCGGGGGCTACGAGCAGTACTTC.

The chain links TRBV4-1 to TRBJ2-1; 12 bases align to TRBD2. With V trimmed by 4 bases and J by 2 bases, 6 bases remained unmatched. Germline V gene data show CDR1 as MGHRA and CDR2 as YSYEKL. The CDR3 is made up of 17 amino acids. The DNA of the CDR3 is TGCGCCAGCAGCCCGCGGGGACTAGCGGGTACCTACAATGAGCAGTTCTTC. Translation: CASSPRGLAGTYNEQFF.

The gene calls are TRBV19 and TRBJ2-7, with TRBD2 matching over 7 bases. CDR1 is LNHDA, CDR2 SQIVND, per germline (reference sequence). The ends lost 2 bases at V and 3 bases at J; junction bases unmatched: 7. The CDR3 covers 15 residues. CDR3 in DNA: TGTGCCAGTAGTATAAATTCGGGACTACACTACGAGCAGTACTTC. As protein: CASSINSGLHYEQYF.

The chain links TRBV10-2 to TRBJ2-1; D uncertain. This CDR3 contains 16 residues. V dropped 7 bases and J dropped 3 bases, with 19 bases sitting between them. Germline CDR1 is WSHSY and CDR2 is SAAADI. As DNA, the CDR3 is TGCGCCAGCACTACGTACGAGACGGCTATCTACAATGAGCAGTTCTTC. Translated: CASTTYETAIYNEQFF.

V is TRBV6-1 and J is TRBJ1-4; D is unclear. The CDR3 runs 16 residues. V shed 1 base and J shed 7 bases, with 16 bases lying between them. Germline lookup yields CDR1 MNHNS and CDR2 SASEGT. This chain's CDR3 is CASSEELGGGSEKLFF. The DNA for the CDR3 is TGTGCCAGCAGTGAAGAGTTAGGAGGCGGTAGTGAAAAACTGTTTTTT.

CDR3 protein: CASSPPGELFF. Written as DNA, the CDR3 is TGTGCCAGCAGCCCACCCGGGGAGCTGTTTTTT. V gene TRBV7-9 combines with J gene TRBJ2-2; D is unresolved. This CDR3 is 11 amino acids long. The V gene's germline CDR1 is SEHNR and CDR2 FQNEAQ (reference sequence). The germline V and J ends were trimmed by 5 bases and 6 bases, with 4 bases remaining between them.